These T cell receptor beta chains were read from a single sample in a study of brain T cells in children with intractable seizures. The data were produced by immunoSEQ multiplex PCR, yet TCRdb's version contains in-frame clones alone and is incomplete. In the table there are hundreds of thousands of clones, nearly 95% of which are singletons. The sequencing used peripheral blood, collected about 5 months after surgery. These receptors were taken from a boy under three years old with tuberous sclerosis and intractable seizures. Both conserved end residues are part of each CDR3. A D gene is named only where the DNA matches it firmly. Size is stated for part of the rows, as once, few or many counts, or as a class when the clone is expanded.

size	D	V	J	CDR3	DNA
.	TRBD1	TRBV6-5	TRBJ2-5	CASRVTGGETQYF	TGTGCCAGCAGGGTGACAGGGGGGGAGACCCAGTACTTC
.	.	TRBV6-5	TRBJ1-1	CASSYSKAALNTEAFF	TGTGCCAGCAGTTACTCGAAGGCGGCCCTGAACACTGAAGCTTTCTTT
.	.	TRBV30	TRBJ1-4	CAWSLGVNEKLFF	TGTGCCTGGAGTTTGGGGGTTAATGAAAAACTGTTTTTT
.	.	TRBV18	TRBJ2-5	CASSPHGETQYF	TGTGCCAGCTCACCACATGGAGAGACCCAGTACTTC
.	.	TRBV19	TRBJ2-3	CASSPEGPSTDTQYF	TGTGCCAGTAGTCCAGAGGGGCCTAGCACAGATACGCAGTATTTT
.	TRBD1	TRBV7-9	TRBJ1-1	CASSTRQGGEAFF	TGTGCCAGCAGCACCAGACAGGGAGGTGAAGCTTTCTTT
.	.	TRBV5-1	TRBJ1-2	CASSLVEYGARYGYTF	TGCGCCAGCAGCTTGGTAGAGTACGGGGCCAGGTATGGCTACACCTTC
.	.	TRBV20-1	TRBJ2-7	CSASTLISYEQYF	TGCAGTGCTAGTACGCTCATATCCTACGAGCAGTACTTC
.	.	TRBV19	TRBJ1-1	CASSIDRQVPEAFF	TGTGCCAGTAGTATAGATCGCCAGGTCCCTGAAGCTTTCTTT
few	TRBD1	TRBV5-6	TRBJ1-2	CASSWTDRGVGGYTF	TGTGCCAGCAGCTGGACGGACAGGGGTGTAGGAGGCTACACCTTC
.	TRBD1	TRBV5-1	TRBJ1-1	CASSPRDSLMNTEAFF	TGCGCCAGCAGCCCTAGGGACAGCCTTATGAACACTGAAGCTTTCTTT
.	.	TRBV10-3	TRBJ2-5	CAISVLEGLQETQYF	TGTGCCATCAGTGTTCTAGAAGGGTTACAAGAGACCCAGTACTTC
.	TRBD2	TRBV7-9	TRBJ2-7	CASSLTYAAGTYEQYF	TGTGCCAGCAGCTTAACCTACGCAGCGGGAACGTACGAGCAGTACTTC
.	TRBD2	TRBV4-1	TRBJ2-3	CASSQIFGRADTQYF	TGCGCCAGCAGCCAAATTTTCGGGAGGGCGGATACGCAGTATTTT
.	TRBD1	TRBV2	TRBJ2-3	CASGEGGLSTDTQYF	TGTGCCAGCGGCGAAGGGGGCCTAAGCACAGATACGCAGTATTTT
once	TRBD1	TRBV7-8	TRBJ2-7	CASSITGVYEQYF	TGTGCCAGCAGCATAACAGGGGTCTACGAGCAGTACTTC
once	.	TRBV5-1	TRBJ2-5	CASSLAAAGEETQYF	TGCGCCAGCAGCTTGGCAGCTGCAGGGGAAGAGACCCAGTACTTC
.	.	TRBV11-3	TRBJ2-7	CASSFSTPLLAGASYEQYF	TGTGCCAGCAGCTTCTCGACTCCTCTTCTGGCGGGTGCCTCCTACGAGCAGTACTTC
.	TRBD2	TRBV5-1	TRBJ2-2	CASRRRSGTSGQWGELFF	TGCGCCAGCAGGCGCCGGAGTGGGACTAGCGGTCAGTGGGGGGAGCTGTTTTTT
.	.	TRBV5-4	TRBJ2-7	CASSNSYEQYF	TGTGCCAGCAGCAACTCCTACGAGCAGTACTTC
.	.	TRBV9	TRBJ1-4	CASSVEGATNEKLFF	TGTGCCAGCAGCGTAGAAGGGGCGACTAATGAAAAACTGTTTTTT
.	.	TRBV14	TRBJ2-7	CASSQGGLEGGHSYEQYF	TGTGCCAGCAGCCAAGGGGGTTTGGAGGGAGGACACTCCTACGAGCAGTACTTC
.	.	TRBV6-5	TRBJ2-7	CASSRTAASYEQYF	TGTGCCAGCAGTCGAACGGCGGCCAGCTACGAGCAGTACTTC
.	TRBD2	TRBV19	TRBJ2-7	CASSPEAGALSYEQYF	TGTGCCAGTAGTCCCGAAGCGGGAGCCCTCTCCTACGAGCAGTACTTC
.	TRBD1	TRBV7-8	TRBJ2-5	CASSSGTGRQETQYF	TGTGCCAGCAGCTCGGGGACAGGGCGACAAGAGACCCAGTACTTC
.	.	TRBV11-3	TRBJ1-2	CASSTNNYGYTF	TGTGCCAGCAGCACAAATAACTATGGCTACACCTTC
.	TRBD2	TRBV5-1	TRBJ2-1	CASTSGGAEQFF	TGCGCCAGCACTAGCGGGGGGGCTGAGCAGTTCTTC
.	TRBD2	TRBV4-2	TRBJ2-7	CASSQGLAGRREYEQYF	TGTGCCAGCAGCCAAGGACTAGCGGGCCGAAGGGAGTACGAGCAGTACTTC
.	.	TRBV5-6	TRBJ2-1	CASSPEGGREQFF	TGTGCCAGCAGCCCGGAAGGGGGGCGTGAGCAGTTCTTC
.	.	TRBV15	TRBJ2-1	CATSIEEAPFSEQFF	TGTGCCACCAGCATAGAGGAGGCCCCGTTCAGTGAGCAGTTCTTC
.	.	TRBV28	TRBJ1-1	CASSFPGSNTEAFF	TGTGCCAGCAGTTTTCCGGGGTCGAACACTGAAGCTTTCTTT
.	TRBD1	TRBV19	TRBJ1-1	CASSPDRVNTEAFF	TGTGCCAGTAGCCCCGACAGGGTGAACACTGAAGCTTTCTTT
.	TRBD2	TRBV5-8	TRBJ2-1	CASSSSSGGHYNEQFF	TGTGCCAGCAGCTCATCGAGCGGGGGCCATTACAATGAGCAGTTCTTC
.	.	TRBV6-5	TRBJ2-7	CASRPGPRSYEQYF	TGTGCCAGCAGGCCCGGACCTCGTTCCTACGAGCAGTACTTC
.	.	TRBV19	TRBJ1-2	CASRKGLSYGYTF	TGTGCCAGTAGGAAAGGACTGAGCTATGGCTACACCTTC
.	.	TRBV6-5	TRBJ1-1	CACPRGTEAFF	TGTGCCTGTCCACGGGGAACTGAAGCTTTCTTT
.	TRBD1	TRBV3-1/TRBV3-2	TRBJ1-2	CASSQGTGPRGYTF	TGTGCCAGCAGCCAAGGGACAGGTCCTCGGGGCTACACCTTC
.	TRBD1	TRBV2	TRBJ1-5	CASSERGGLGNQPQHF	TGTGCCAGCAGTGAAAGAGGGGGCCTGGGCAATCAGCCCCAGCATTTT
few	.	TRBV3-1/TRBV3-2	TRBJ1-1	CASSPGGLAEAFF	TGTGCCAGCAGCCCGGGTGGGTTGGCTGAAGCTTTCTTT
.	.	TRBV29-1	TRBJ1-2	CSDMDSYYGYTF	TGCAGCGACATGGACAGCTACTATGGCTACACCTTC
.	.	TRBV7-9	TRBJ1-1	CASSFQSNTEAFF	TGTGCCAGCAGCTTTCAGTCGAACACTGAAGCTTTCTTT
.	TRBD2	TRBV18	TRBJ2-1	CASSPRATSGVGEQFF	TGTGCCAGCTCACCACGCGCGACTAGCGGGGTGGGTGAGCAGTTCTTC
once	TRBD1	TRBV12-5	TRBJ2-7	CASGLGQGVYEQYF	TGTGCTAGTGGTTTGGGACAGGGGGTTTACGAGCAGTACTTC
.	.	TRBV11-2	TRBJ2-7	CASSSRGLSSYEQYF	TGTGCCAGCAGCTCAAGGGGATTGAGCTCCTACGAGCAGTACTTC
.	.	TRBV7-7	TRBJ2-5	CASSLGSAPETQYF	TGTGCTAGCAGCTTAGGCTCGGCCCCAGAGACCCAGTACTTC
once	TRBD2	TRBV5-1	TRBJ2-1	CASRPTIAGGLHEQFF	TGCGCCAGCAGACCTACTATAGCGGGGGGGTTGCATGAGCAGTTCTTC
.	TRBD1	TRBV4-2	TRBJ1-6	CASSPRRDRDSPLHF	TGTGCCAGCAGTCCCCGCCGGGACAGAGATTCACCCCTCCACTTT
.	.	TRBV3-1/TRBV3-2	TRBJ2-1	CASSQGHNEQFF	TGTGCCAGCAGCCAAGGTCACAATGAGCAGTTCTTC
.	.	TRBV5-1	TRBJ2-7	CASSLRLGGHEQYF	TGCGCCAGCAGCTTGCGTCTGGGTGGCCACGAGCAGTACTTC
.	.	TRBV30	TRBJ1-1	CAWSVLKGTEAFF	TGTGCCTGGAGTGTACTCAAAGGGACTGAAGCTTTCTTT
.	.	TRBV12-5	TRBJ1-1	CASGLGPPGTEAFF	TGTGCTAGTGGTTTGGGACCACCGGGGACTGAAGCTTTCTTT
.	TRBD2	TRBV9	TRBJ2-1	CASSVDGSGRTGREQFF	TGTGCCAGCAGCGTAGATGGTAGCGGGAGGACCGGGCGGGAGCAGTTCTTC
.	.	TRBV19	TRBJ1-3	CASSILSSGNTIYF	TGTGCCAGTAGTATTTTAAGCTCTGGAAACACCATATATTTT
.	.	TRBV7-6	TRBJ2-2	CASSLTSGINTGELFF	TGTGCCAGCAGCTTAACTTCTGGGATAAACACCGGGGAGCTGTTTTTT
.	.	TRBV12-3/TRBV12-4	TRBJ2-3	CASSLGTQYF	TGTGCCAGCAGTTTAGGGACGCAGTATTTT
.	.	TRBV7-9	TRBJ2-1	CASSPPSASLSYNEQFF	TGTGCCAGCAGCCCCCCATCGGCGAGTCTCTCCTACAATGAGCAGTTCTTC
.	.	TRBV19	TRBJ2-7	CASSFDLLAYEQYF	TGTGCCAGTAGTTTCGATTTACTAGCCTACGAGCAGTACTTC
.	TRBD2	TRBV5-1	TRBJ2-7	CASSQGLAGPYEQYF	TGCGCCAGCAGCCAGGGACTAGCGGGCCCCTACGAGCAGTACTTC
once	.	TRBV29-1	TRBJ2-1	CSQRVVQGNEQFF	TGCAGCCAGCGGGTGGTCCAGGGCAATGAGCAGTTCTTC
.	.	TRBV5-1	TRBJ2-7	CASTRVDRIRDEQYF	TGCGCCAGCACCCGAGTCGACAGGATAAGAGACGAGCAGTACTTC